The 27 T cell receptor beta chains below come from one sample, sequenced in a study of blood T cell repertoires in COVID-19. The protocol was immunoSEQ multiplex PCR, while the TCRdb copy is restricted to in-frame clones and leaves out a portion. The sample records a few hundred thousand clones, about 87% being singletons. The specimen sequenced was PBMCs or T cells enriched from blood (not recorded which). Receptors originate from a man aged 30 to 39 who had recovered from COVID-19.

The chain couples TRBV6-5 to TRBJ1-2; a weak D match, TRBD1 (5 bases). This CDR3 spans 14 amino acids. V was trimmed by 2 bases and J by 6 bases, leaving 13 bases between them. From germline, CDR1 is MNHEY and CDR2 SVGAGI. CDR3 sequence (DNA): TGTGCCAGCAGTTACACTTTCCAGGGTAATGGCTACACCTTC. This sequence encodes CASSYTFQGNGYTF.

This clone was recorded a few times. The chain employs TRBV6-2 or TRBV6-3 and TRBJ2-7, with D tentatively TRBD1 (7 bases). This CDR3 is 14 amino acids long. V was clipped by 5 bases and J by 1 base, with 12 bases between them. CDR1 MNHEY and CDR2 SVGEGT come from the germline V gene. The CDR3 bases are TGTGCCAGCAGTATACAGGGGAGGTCCTACGAGCAGTACTTC. The encoded protein is CASSIQGRSYEQYF.

This clone was seen just once. The chain recombines TRBV28 with TRBJ2-7; TRBD2 might be the D (5 bases). CDR1 and CDR2 (germline): MDHEN, SYDVKM. The ends were cut back, 5 bases at V and 1 base at J, with 12 bases in the middle. The CDR3 runs to 14 residues. CDR3 in amino acids: CASSRRYPSYEQYF. CDR3 nucleotide sequence: TGTGCCAGCAGTAGGAGGTATCCATCCTACGAGCAGTACTTC.

The chain carries TRBV6-2 or TRBV6-3 and TRBJ2-3; TRBD2 matches 11 bases. The length of the CDR3 is 16 residues. CDR1 is MNHEY, CDR2 SVGEGT, per germline. J was trimmed by 5 bases and V by 4 bases; bases with no gene match: 8. This CDR3 reads CASSSELAGVLDTQYF. The CDR3 DNA is TGTGCCAGCAGTTCCGAACTAGCGGGGGTTCTAGATACGCAGTATTTT.

This sequence joins TRBV7-2 and TRBJ2-7; 11 bases are a match to TRBD2. CDR1 and CDR2 (germline): SGHTA, FQGNSA. The CDR3 totals 14 residues. V shed 5 bases, J shed 3 bases, and the junction held 3 bases outside the gene matches. The CDR3 reads CASSPLAGGYEQYF. In DNA, the CDR3 is TGTGCCAGCAGCCCCCTAGCGGGGGGCTACGAGCAGTACTTC.

The chain joins TRBV11-2 to TRBJ1-6; 7 positions agree with TRBD1. The CDR3 length is 14 residues. Germline-derived CDR1 and CDR2 are SGHAT and FQNNGV. V lost 1 base, J lost 9 bases, and 3 bases stayed unmatched. The CDR3 region is CASSLGQGSSPLHF. CDR3 coding DNA: TGTGCCAGCAGCTTAGGACAGGGTAGTTCACCCCTCCACTTT.

The rearrangement links TRBV6-1 to TRBJ1-6, with a tentative D call TRBD1 (6 bases). Trimming shortened V by 1 base and J by 6 bases, and 7 bases separated the two germline ends. Germline V gives CDR1 MNHNS, CDR2 SASEGT. The CDR3 covers 14 residues. CDR3 nucleotide sequence: TGTGCCAGCAGTGAAGGGACAGCTAATTCACCCCTCCACTTT. It is translated as CASSEGTANSPLHF.

The CDR3 region is CASSRRTGSGYGYTF. In DNA, the CDR3 is TGTGCCAGCAGCCGAAGGACAGGGTCTGGCTATGGCTACACCTTC. The chain joins TRBV5-6 to TRBJ1-2, with TRBD1 matching 8 bases. The length of the CDR3 is 15 residues. Trimming cost V 4 bases and J 4 bases; bases outside gene matches: 9. Germline V gives CDR1 SGHDT, CDR2 YYEEEE.

DNA for the CDR3: TGTGCCAGTAGTATTGGGACAGGAGAGATTCCCTATGGCTACACCTTC. It is translated as CASSIGTGEIPYGYTF. The rearrangement links TRBV19 to TRBJ1-2; the match to TRBD1 covers 8 bases. V was clipped by 3 bases and J by 4 bases; unmatched bases: 10. This CDR3 has 16 amino acids. Germline V CDR1 and CDR2: LNHDA, SQIVND (reference sequence).

The J gene is TRBJ2-2, the V gene TRBV18, with 10 bases aligning to TRBD1. The germline V gene encodes CDR1 KGHSH and CDR2 LQKENI. V lost 3 bases and J lost 5; bases outside the gene matches: 6. The CDR3 consists of 16 residues. The CDR3 spells CASSPEDRGRTGELFF. DNA of the CDR3: TGTGCCAGCTCACCGGAAGACAGGGGGCGAACCGGGGAGCTGTTTTTT.

The V call is TRBV28, the J call TRBJ2-7, with D possibly matching TRBD2 (5 bases). This CDR3 is 18 amino acids long. V lost 5 bases, J lost 4 bases, and 27 bases lay in between. In germline, CDR1 is MDHEN, CDR2 SYDVKM. CDR3 loop: CASSTNKEAAEWAYEQYF. The CDR3 coding sequence is TGTGCCAGCAGTACTAACAAGGAAGCGGCTGAATGGGCGTACGAGCAGTACTTC.

This sequence joins TRBV11-2 and TRBJ1-3; D is undetermined. Trimming removed 5 bases at V and 0 bases at J, with 17 bases between. Germline lookup yields CDR1 SGHAT and CDR2 FQNNGV. This CDR3 contains 17 residues. The DNA of the CDR3 is TGTGCCAGCAGCCCAAGGGCGGGATCGAGCTCTGGAAACACCATATATTTT. Translation: CASSPRAGSSSGNTIYF. Full variable domain (outside the CDR3, taken from reference TRBV11-2 and TRBJ1-3): EAGVAQSPRYKIIEKRQSVAFWCNPISGHATLYWYQQILGQGPKLLIQFQNNGVVDDSQLPKDRFSAERLKGVDSTLKIQPAKLEDSAVYLCASSPRAGSSSGNTIYFGEGSWLTVV.

The rearrangement joins TRBV3-1 (or the pseudogene TRBV3-2) to TRBJ1-2; D unresolved. Germline-derived CDR1 and CDR2 are LGHDT and YNNKEL (reference sequence). V lost 6 bases, J lost 0 bases, and 5 bases lay in between. The CDR3 length is 12 residues. Here the CDR3 reads CASSTTNYGYTF. The CDR3 coding sequence is TGTGCCAGCAGTACAACTAACTATGGCTACACCTTC.

The V and J genes are TRBV14 and TRBJ2-1; TRBD1 matches 9 bases. The junction had 10 bases not matched to a gene; V was cut back by 3 bases and J by 7 bases. The germline V gene has CDR1 SGHDN and CDR2 FVKESK. The CDR3 sequence is 16 residues long. The CDR3 protein is CASSHLWGQGVNEQFF. The CDR3, as DNA: TGTGCCAGCAGCCACCTTTGGGGACAGGGAGTGAATGAGCAGTTCTTC.

V gene TRBV9 combines with J gene TRBJ1-6; D is possibly TRBD1 (5 bases). This CDR3 region has 15 residues. V was cut by 1 base and J by 10 bases, with 15 bases left in between. Per germline, CDR1 SGDLS and CDR2 YYNGEE. In DNA form, the CDR3 reads TGTGCCAGCAGCGTAACAGGCGACCCTGGGTCACCCCTCCACTTT. Its translation: CASSVTGDPGSPLHF.

A few counts support this clone. The gene calls are TRBV7-8 and TRBJ2-3; a possible D gene is TRBD1 (6 bases). Germline loops: CDR1 SGHVS, CDR2 FQNEAQ. This CDR3 is 15 amino acids long. V was cut by 1 base and J by 0 bases, with 8 bases left in between. For the CDR3, the DNA is TGTGCCAGCAGCTTAGGCGGACAGAGCACAGATACGCAGTATTTT. Protein product: CASSLGGQSTDTQYF.

Here the CDR3 DNA reads TGTGCCAGCAGTGAGAGCGTGCGGCGGGGGAGAACAGAGACCCAGTACTTC. Protein sequence: CASSESVRRGRTETQYF. This sequence joins TRBV6-1 and TRBJ2-5, with 7 bases aligning to TRBD2. CDR1 and CDR2 from the germline V gene are MNHNS and SASEGT. The V gene end was trimmed by 3 bases and the J gene end by 4 bases; junction bases not matched to a gene: 14. The CDR3 is 17 residues long.

The chain links TRBV28 to TRBJ2-3, with 7 bases aligning to TRBD2. V lost 10 bases to trimming and J lost 0 bases; unmatched junction nucleotides: 4. The CDR3 contains 13 residues. The V gene's germline CDR1 is MDHEN and CDR2 SYDVKM. CDR3 sequence: CATEAGSTDTQYF. The DNA for the CDR3 is TGTGCCACCGAAGCGGGGAGCACAGATACGCAGTATTTT.

J is TRBJ2-4 and V is TRBV5-4; 7 bases are a match to TRBD2. V dropped 2 bases and J dropped 6; count of bases not matched to a gene: 14. The germline V gene has CDR1 SGHNT and CDR2 YYREEE (reference sequence). The CDR3 is 17 residues long. CDR3 DNA: TGTGCCAGCAGCTTCGGTGGTGCTAGGGGAGGGACAAACATTCAGTACTTC. Amino acids: CASSFGGARGGTNIQYF.

The gene calls are TRBV29-1 and TRBJ2-7; TRBD2 might be the D (5 bases). Trimming cost V 2 bases and J 0 bases, with 11 bases left between them. Germline CDR1 reads SQVTM; CDR2 reads ANQGSEA. The CDR3 consists of 14 residues. The DNA of the CDR3 is TGCAGCGTTGAACGCCGGGGAAACTCCTACGAGCAGTACTTC. Encoded protein: CSVERRGNSYEQYF.

V gene TRBV9 combines with J gene TRBJ1-5; maybe TRBD1 (5 bases). Trimming pared 0 bases from V and 0 bases from J, leaving 7 bases between. The CDR3 covers 15 residues. Per the germline V gene, CDR1 is SGDLS and CDR2 is YYNGEE. This CDR3 is CASSVEGDSNQPQHF. CDR3 nucleotides: TGTGCCAGCAGCGTAGAAGGGGATAGCAATCAGCCCCAGCATTTT. Drawing the rest from reference TRBV9 and TRBJ1-5, the complete variable domain is DSGVTQTPKHLITATGQRVTLRCSPRSGDLSVYWYQQSLDQGLQFLIQYYNGEERAKGNILERFSAQQFPDLHSELNLSSLELGDSALYFCASSVEGDSNQPQHFGDGTRLSIL.

The V call is TRBV30, the J call TRBJ2-7; the match to TRBD1 covers 8 bases. Losses at the gene ends were 3 bases for V and 7 bases for J; bases not matched to a gene: 8. The CDR3 length is 13 residues. Germline CDR1 is GTSNPN and CDR2 is SVGIG (reference sequence). The CDR3 loop reads CAWRFQGAWEQYF. Written as DNA, the CDR3 is TGTGCCTGGAGATTTCAGGGGGCCTGGGAGCAGTACTTC.

This clone came up once. The genes are TRBV12-3 or TRBV12-4 and TRBJ2-1; D is possibly TRBD2 (5 bases). V lost 4 bases to trimming and J lost 6 bases, with 10 bases between them. The CDR3 is 13 residues long. CDR3 in amino acids: CASSWGARNEQFF. For the CDR3, the DNA is TGTGCCAGCAGTTGGGGAGCCCGCAATGAGCAGTTCTTC.

The chain is built from TRBV28 and TRBJ1-2; D may be TRBD1 (5 bases). The CDR3 runs to 11 residues. Trimming removed 5 bases from V and 7 bases from J, with 8 bases in between. Looked up from germline, CDR1 is MDHEN and CDR2 is SYDVKM. The CDR3 protein is CASSRGFGYTF. Written as DNA, the CDR3 is TGTGCCAGCAGTAGGGGATTTGGCTACACCTTC.

This clone was recorded only once. J is TRBJ2-3 and V is TRBV5-1; 9 bases agree with TRBD2. Germline loops: CDR1 SGHRS, CDR2 YFSETQ. The J segment lost 4 bases and the V segment lost 5 bases, leaving 5 bases of the junction unmatched. The CDR3 covers 14 residues. DNA for the CDR3: TGCGCCAGCAGGGAGGGACTAGCCGCAGATACGCAGTATTTT. Amino acids: CASREGLAADTQYF.

This clone occurred once. The J gene is TRBJ1-4, the V gene TRBV28; D is ambiguous. The germline gives CDR1 MDHEN, CDR2 SYDVKM. The CDR3 sequence is 12 residues long. V lost 10 bases, J lost 3 bases, and 9 bases lay in between. The CDR3 loop is CAIGRANEKLFF. The DNA of the CDR3 is TGTGCCATAGGGAGGGCTAATGAAAAACTGTTTTTT.

The chain uses TRBV7-9 and TRBJ1-4, with 7 bases lining up with TRBD1. The V gene end was trimmed by 4 bases and the J gene end by 4 bases; junction bases not matched to a gene: 9. This CDR3 region has 16 residues. The germline V gene has CDR1 SEHNR and CDR2 FQNEAQ (reference sequence). The CDR3 region has the DNA TGTGCCAGCAGCTCACCCCGGGACAGCTATAATGAAAAACTGTTTTTT. This encodes CASSSPRDSYNEKLFF.